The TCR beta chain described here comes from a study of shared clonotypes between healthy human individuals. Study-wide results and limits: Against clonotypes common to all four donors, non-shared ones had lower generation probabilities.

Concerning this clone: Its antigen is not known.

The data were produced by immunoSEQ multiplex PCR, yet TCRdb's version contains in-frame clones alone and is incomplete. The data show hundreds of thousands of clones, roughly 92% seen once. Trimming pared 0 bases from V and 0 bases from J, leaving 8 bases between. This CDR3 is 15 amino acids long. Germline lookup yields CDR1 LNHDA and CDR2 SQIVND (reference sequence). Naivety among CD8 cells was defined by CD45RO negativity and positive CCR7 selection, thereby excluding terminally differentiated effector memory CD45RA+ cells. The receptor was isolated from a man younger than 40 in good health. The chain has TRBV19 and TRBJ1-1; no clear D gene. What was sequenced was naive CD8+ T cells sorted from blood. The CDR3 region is CASSIDRGMNTEAFF. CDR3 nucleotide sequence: TGTGCCAGTAGTATAGATCGAGGGATGAACACTGAAGCTTTCTTT.